These 27 T cell receptor beta chains originate from one sample sequenced in a study of T cell repertoires in cytomegalovirus infection. MiXCR, run by TCRdb on the reads, gives a single entry per CDR3 protein. The sample has roughly 760,000 distinct CDR3 sequences, 35% seen once. Material for sequencing was PBMCs. Every receptor here comes from a human donor in good health (CMV status not recorded). Some clones in this sample may be carry-over from other donors' samples.

There are a few counts of this clonotype. The V gene is TRBV28, the J gene TRBJ2-5; no firm D call. In germline, CDR1 is MDHEN, CDR2 SYDVKM. V was cut by 2 bases and J by 4 bases, with 14 bases left in between. The CDR3 length is 15 residues. Here the CDR3 reads CASSLSSAARETQYF. The CDR3 nucleotides are TGTGCCAGCAGTTTAAGCTCGGCAGCGCGAGAGACCCAGTACTTC.

V gene TRBV6-1 combines with J gene TRBJ1-5; D unclear. Germline V gives CDR1 MNHNS, CDR2 SASEGT. V was clipped by 3 bases and J by 2 bases, with 8 bases between them. CDR3 size: 14 residues. The chain's CDR3 is CASSEKTGNQPQHF. In DNA, the CDR3 is TGTGCCAGCAGTGAGAAGACTGGCAATCAGCCCCAGCATTTT.

V gene TRBV2 combines with J gene TRBJ2-1; maybe TRBD1 (5 bases). Per the germline V gene, CDR1 is SNHLY and CDR2 is FYNNEI. V shed 5 bases and J shed 1 base, with 9 bases lying between them. The CDR3 loop spans 14 amino acids. In nucleotides, the CDR3 is TGTGCCAGCAGTCCAGGGCAATCCTACAATGAGCAGTTCTTC. Its protein is CASSPGQSYNEQFF.

In this sample, this clonotype turned up many times. The chain employs TRBV7-9 and TRBJ2-5; D might be TRBD1 or TRBD2, each matching 5 bases. V was pared by 2 bases and J by 4 bases, with 11 bases between. Germline V gene lookup returns CDR1 SEHNR and CDR2 FQNEAQ (reference sequence). There are 14 residues in the CDR3. The CDR3 nucleotides are TGTGCCAGCAGCTTATTCGGGACCGGAGAGACCCAGTACTTC. This encodes CASSLFGTGETQYF.

This clonotype has more than one count but fewer than ten. The chain combines TRBV20-1 with TRBJ1-5; no clear D. The germline CDR1 and CDR2 sequences are DFQATT and SNEGSKA (reference sequence). This CDR3 contains 14 residues. With 4 bases removed from V and 1 base from J, the gap between germline ends came to 11 bases. CDR3 in DNA: TGCAGTGCTACCAGGATGGGGAGCAATCAGCCCCAGCATTTT. Translation gives CSATRMGSNQPQHF.

The chain carries TRBV15 and TRBJ2-7; 8 nucleotides line up with TRBD1. This CDR3 has 13 residues. With V trimmed by 8 bases and J by 2 bases, 5 bases remained unmatched. CDR1 is LNHNV and CDR2 is YYDKDF in the germline V gene (reference sequence). CDR3 in DNA: TGTGCCACCGGGACAGGAGGTCCCTACGAGCAGTACTTC. It codes for CATGTGGPYEQYF.

This clonotype was found a few times. The chain couples TRBV6-5 to TRBJ1-1; the match to TRBD1 covers 7 bases. V lost 5 bases, J lost 6 bases, and 12 bases stayed unmatched. In germline, CDR1 is MNHEY, CDR2 SVGAGI. The CDR3 runs 15 residues. The CDR3 loop reads CASSTTGSGVAEAFF. The CDR3 DNA reads TGTGCCAGCAGTACGACAGGGTCTGGTGTCGCTGAAGCTTTCTTT.

This clonotype was recorded once. The rearrangement uses TRBV10-3 and TRBJ2-1, with TRBD1 as a possible D gene (6 bases). The germline gives CDR1 ENHRY, CDR2 SYGVKD. CDR3 length equals 16 residues. V was shortened by 2 bases and J by 6 bases, with 17 bases between the two germline ends. The CDR3 nucleotides read TGTGCCATCAGTGAGCCGTATACAGGGCCGGGCAATGAGCAGTTCTTC. Its translation: CAISEPYTGPGNEQFF.

V gene TRBV29-1 combines with J gene TRBJ1-1; D not certain. Germline lookup yields CDR1 SQVTM and CDR2 ANQGSEA. Trimming removed 1 base at V and 4 bases at J, with 13 bases between. This CDR3 region has 14 residues. The CDR3 sequence is CSVEVSGFGTEAFF. CDR3 nucleotide sequence: TGCAGCGTTGAAGTTTCGGGGTTCGGCACTGAAGCTTTCTTT. Together with reference TRBV29-1 and TRBJ1-1, the CDR3 gives the full variable domain: SAVISQKPSRDICQRGTSLTIQCQVDSQVTMMFWYRQQPGQSLTLIATANQGSEATYESGFVIDKFPISRPNLTFSTLTVSNMSPEDSSIYLCSVEVSGFGTEAFFGQGTRLTVV.

V usage is TRBV19 and J usage is TRBJ1-5, with D possibly being TRBD1 (6 bases). Trimming took off 2 bases at V and 5 bases at J, with 19 bases between the two ends. CDR1 is LNHDA and CDR2 is SQIVND in the germline V gene (reference sequence). This CDR3 spans 17 amino acids. CDR3 coding DNA: TGTGCCAGTAGTATAATACAGGGTGTAGCCTTTGATCAGCCCCAGCATTTT. Its protein is CASSIIQGVAFDQPQHF.

On this clonotype itself: At one end the junction does not follow the germline gene, possibly because of a read error. The CDR3 coding sequence is TGCGCCAGCAGACAGGCCCCCGGACACTACGAGAAGTACTTC. Protein: CASRQAPGHYEKYF. This chain uses TRBV4-1 with TRBJ2-7, with a weak D call TRBD1 (5 bases). The CDR3 has 14 residues. The germline V gene has CDR1 MGHRA and CDR2 YSYEKL.

In its sample, this clonotype was seen a few times. V is TRBV6-6 and J is TRBJ2-2; TRBD2 agrees at 8 bases. There are 16 residues in the CDR3. CDR1 is MNHNY and CDR2 is SVGAGI in the germline V gene (reference sequence). V lost 5 bases to trimming and J lost 4 bases; unmatched junction nucleotides: 9. This CDR3 is CASSPSRGGGTGELFF. CDR3 coding DNA: TGTGCCAGCAGTCCCTCCCGGGGGGGGGGCACCGGGGAGCTGTTTTTT.

This chain connects TRBV7-8 to TRBJ2-1; TRBD1 or TRBD2 may be the D gene (5 bases each). V lost 7 bases and J 10 bases, leaving 29 bases between the germline ends. CDR3 size: 17 residues. Germline V gene sequence: CDR1 SGHVS, CDR2 FQNEAQ. CDR3 nucleotides: TGTGCCAGCACCACCCGGACGGGACCCAGCGGTTGGGAGGAGCAGTTCTTC. It encodes CASTTRTGPSGWEEQFF. The entire variable domain, with the rest obtained from reference TRBV7-8 and TRBJ2-1, is as follows: GAGVSQSPRYKVAKRGQDVALRCDPISGHVSLFWYQQALGQGPEFLTYFQNEAQLDKSGLPSDRFFAERPEGSVSTLKIQRTQQEDSAVYLCASTTRTGPSGWEEQFFGPGTRLTVL.

This clonotype has just a few counts. This chain uses TRBV28 with TRBJ1-1, with a weak D call TRBD1 (5 bases). The ends were cut back, 4 bases at V and 4 bases at J, with 13 bases in the middle. This CDR3 is 14 amino acids long. Germline V gene lookup returns CDR1 MDHEN and CDR2 SYDVKM. CDR3 residues: CASSSRQKGTEAFF. CDR3 nucleotides: TGTGCCAGCAGTTCCCGACAGAAGGGCACTGAAGCTTTCTTT.

This clonotype has just one count. A read error may be the cause here, since a much bigger clone is one base away. Given the absence of the conserved phenylalanine or tryptophan at the CDR3 end, a read error is likely. The genes are TRBV11-2 and TRBJ1-2; the D is unclear. CDR1 is SGHAT and CDR2 is FQNNGV in the germline V gene. V dropped 1 base and J dropped 2 bases, with 8 bases sitting between them. The CDR3 totals 14 residues. The CDR3 sequence is CASSLGPVNYGYTL. CDR3 nucleotides: TGTGCCAGCAGCTTAGGGCCCGTGAACTATGGCTACACCTTA.

The chain is built from TRBV19 and TRBJ1-2; TRBD1 matches 10 bases. CDR3 length equals 17 residues. The germline gives CDR1 LNHDA, CDR2 SQIVND (reference sequence). V dropped 5 bases and J dropped 4; count of bases not matched to a gene: 13. Here the CDR3 reads CASSDYGTGVISYGYTF. The CDR3 DNA sequence: TGTGCCAGTAGTGACTACGGGACAGGGGTTATCTCCTATGGCTACACCTTC.

This clonotype was picked up a small number of times. The CDR3 DNA reads TGTGCCTGCGGGAGGGAGTCTGGAAACACCATATATTTT. Encoded protein: CACGRESGNTIYF. The chain has TRBV30 and TRBJ1-3; no clear D. Trimming cost V 6 bases and J 1 base, with 10 bases left between them. The CDR3 extends over 13 amino acids. Germline V gene data show CDR1 as GTSNPN and CDR2 as SVGIG (reference sequence).

The table lists this clonotype with many counts. The chain uses TRBV30 and TRBJ1-5; 10 nucleotides agree with TRBD1. Germline trimming cut 5 bases from V and 2 bases from J; bases unmatched to any gene: 0. The CDR3 is 13 amino acids. The germline gives CDR1 GTSNPN, CDR2 SVGIG (reference sequence). The CDR3: CAWGQGGNQPQHF. The CDR3 DNA follows: TGTGCCTGGGGACAGGGGGGCAATCAGCCCCAGCATTTT.

The chain uses TRBV10-3 and TRBJ2-6; TRBD1 agrees at 10 bases. Germline assignment: CDR1 ENHRY and CDR2 SYGVKD. The CDR3 spans 17 residues. With 8 bases clipped from V and 0 bases from J, the junction kept 7 bases outside the gene matches. CDR3 sequence reads: CAIGRDRGTSGANVLTF. Written as DNA, the CDR3 is TGTGCCATCGGTAGGGACAGGGGAACCTCTGGGGCCAACGTCCTGACTTTC.

This clonotype was detected many times. This chain connects TRBV28 to TRBJ1-1; D not certain. Germline V lookup: CDR1 MDHEN, CDR2 SYDVKM. The CDR3 has 13 amino acids. V was cut by 9 bases and J by 6 bases, with 17 bases left in between. CDR3: CASKGGVGAEAFF. CDR3 sequence (DNA): TGTGCCAGTAAAGGAGGTGTCGGCGCTGAAGCTTTCTTT.

CDR3 amino acids: CASSLGSYEQYV. As DNA, the CDR3 is TGTGCCAGCAGCTTAGGGAGCTACGAGCAGTACGTC. This chain uses TRBV7-4 with TRBJ2-7, with no clear D. The CDR3 contains 12 residues. Deletions cut 1 base from V and 3 bases from J, with 4 bases between. Looked up from germline, CDR1 is SGHVT and CDR2 is SQSDAQ.

The rearrangement uses TRBV5-6 and TRBJ1-5; 10 bases line up with TRBD1. CDR1 and CDR2 (germline): SGHDT, YYEEEE. V lost 4 bases, J lost 5 bases, and 6 bases stayed unmatched. CDR3 length: 15 amino acids. Here the CDR3 DNA reads TGTGCCAGCAGCCCGGGACAGGGGTTCCATCAGCCCCAGCATTTT. Translating gives CASSPGQGFHQPQHF.

The CDR3 DNA follows: TGTGCCAGCAGCTTCGGTTACAATCAGCCCCAGCATTTT. Translation: CASSFGYNQPQHF. This chain connects TRBV11-2 to TRBJ1-5, with D unresolved. V shed 3 bases and J shed 3 bases, with 6 bases lying between them. Germline values: CDR1 SGHAT, CDR2 FQNNGV. The CDR3 sequence is 13 residues long.

The J gene is TRBJ2-2, the V gene TRBV19; 9 nucleotides match TRBD2. The CDR3 length is 17 residues. V lost 3 bases to trimming and J lost 7 bases; unmatched junction nucleotides: 12. In germline, CDR1 is LNHDA, CDR2 SQIVND (reference sequence). The CDR3 bases are TGTGCCAGTAGTATGTCTATAGCGGGAGTGGGAAGCGGGGAGCTGTTTTTT. Its protein is CASSMSIAGVGSGELFF.

This clonotype was seen ten or more times. The chain carries TRBV7-2 and TRBJ1-1; D is unresolved. The germline V gene has CDR1 SGHTA and CDR2 FQGNSA. This CDR3 contains 15 residues. V was trimmed by 0 bases and J by 6 bases, leaving 14 bases between them. The CDR3 loop reads CASSLAPTRLPEAFF. CDR3 nucleotide sequence: TGTGCCAGCAGCTTAGCCCCGACCAGGTTGCCTGAAGCTTTCTTT.

This clonotype was detected only a few times. This sequence joins TRBV7-9 and TRBJ2-3, with 7 bases that match TRBD2. CDR1 and CDR2 from the germline V gene are SEHNR and FQNEAQ (reference sequence). The V segment lost 3 bases and the J segment 0 bases; nucleotides outside the gene matches: 3. CDR3 length: 15 amino acids. CDR3 in DNA: TGTGCCAGCAGCTTCGTGGGAGGGAGCACAGATACGCAGTATTTT. It translates to CASSFVGGSTDTQYF.

Comment on this clonotype: A much larger clone lies a single base off, so this may be a read error. The DNA is left out, because the CDR3 cannot be placed on it with certainty; the CDR3 is given as TCRdb lists it. The rearrangement joins TRBV7-2 to TRBJ2-2. Counting both end residues, the CDR3 totals 15 amino acids. The germline V gene encodes CDR1 SGHTA and CDR2 FQGNSA. The CDR3 is CASSLVGLGTGELLF.